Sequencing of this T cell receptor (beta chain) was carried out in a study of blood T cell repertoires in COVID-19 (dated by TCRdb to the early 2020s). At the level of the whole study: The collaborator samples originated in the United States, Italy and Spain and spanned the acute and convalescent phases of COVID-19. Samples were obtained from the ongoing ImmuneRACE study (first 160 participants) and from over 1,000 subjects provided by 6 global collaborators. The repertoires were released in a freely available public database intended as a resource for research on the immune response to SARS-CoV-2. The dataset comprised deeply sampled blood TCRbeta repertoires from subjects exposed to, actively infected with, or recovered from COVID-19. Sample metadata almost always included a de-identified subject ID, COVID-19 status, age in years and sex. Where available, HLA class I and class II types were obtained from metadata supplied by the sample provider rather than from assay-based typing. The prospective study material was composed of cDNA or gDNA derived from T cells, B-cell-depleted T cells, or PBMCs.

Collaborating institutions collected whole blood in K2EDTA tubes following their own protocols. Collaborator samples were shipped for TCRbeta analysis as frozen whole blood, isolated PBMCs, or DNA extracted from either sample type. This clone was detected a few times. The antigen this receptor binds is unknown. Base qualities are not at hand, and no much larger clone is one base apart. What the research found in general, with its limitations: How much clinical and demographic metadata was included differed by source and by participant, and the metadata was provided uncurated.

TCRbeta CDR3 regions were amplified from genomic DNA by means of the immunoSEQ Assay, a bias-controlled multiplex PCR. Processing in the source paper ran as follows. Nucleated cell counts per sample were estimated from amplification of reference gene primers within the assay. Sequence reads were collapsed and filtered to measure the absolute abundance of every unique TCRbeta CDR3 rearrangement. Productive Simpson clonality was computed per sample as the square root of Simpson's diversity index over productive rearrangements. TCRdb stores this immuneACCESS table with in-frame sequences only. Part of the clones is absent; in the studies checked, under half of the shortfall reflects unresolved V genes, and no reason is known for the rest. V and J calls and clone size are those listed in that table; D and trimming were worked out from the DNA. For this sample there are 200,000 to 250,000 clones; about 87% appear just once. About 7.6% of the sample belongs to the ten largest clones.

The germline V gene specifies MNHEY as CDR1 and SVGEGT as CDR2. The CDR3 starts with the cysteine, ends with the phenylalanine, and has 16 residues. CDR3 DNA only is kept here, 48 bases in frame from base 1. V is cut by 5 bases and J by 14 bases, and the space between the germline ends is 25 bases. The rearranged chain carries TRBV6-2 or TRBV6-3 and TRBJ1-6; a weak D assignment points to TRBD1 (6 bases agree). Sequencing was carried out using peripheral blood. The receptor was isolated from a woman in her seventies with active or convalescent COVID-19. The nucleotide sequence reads TGTGCCAGCAGTCGTAAATTGGACAGCCGAATCGGGACCCTCCACTTT. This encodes CASSRKLDSRIGTLHF.